The T cell receptor beta chain described here comes from a study of identical twins. With regard to this clonotype: The antigen is not known.

The CDR3 has 14 amino acids. Germline assignment: CDR1 ENHRY and CDR2 SYGVKD. V shed 6 bases, J shed 4 bases, and the junction held 7 bases outside the gene matches. TCRdb used MiXCR to reprocess the 5' RACE reads, holding one entry per CDR3 protein. The sample has roughly 1,500,000 distinct CDR3 sequences; less than 40% are singletons. Findings and limits, study-wide: Reduced insertions were recorded for abundant cord blood beta clonotypes, with no such pattern in memory repertoires.

The TCR originated in a newborn girl in good health. The rearrangement joins TRBV10-3 to TRBJ2-7; the match to TRBD1 covers 9 bases. The sequencing sample was made of cord blood. CDR3 protein: CAISPRQGGYEQYF. DNA of the CDR3: TGTGCCATCAGCCCCAGACAGGGGGGGTACGAGCAGTACTTC.